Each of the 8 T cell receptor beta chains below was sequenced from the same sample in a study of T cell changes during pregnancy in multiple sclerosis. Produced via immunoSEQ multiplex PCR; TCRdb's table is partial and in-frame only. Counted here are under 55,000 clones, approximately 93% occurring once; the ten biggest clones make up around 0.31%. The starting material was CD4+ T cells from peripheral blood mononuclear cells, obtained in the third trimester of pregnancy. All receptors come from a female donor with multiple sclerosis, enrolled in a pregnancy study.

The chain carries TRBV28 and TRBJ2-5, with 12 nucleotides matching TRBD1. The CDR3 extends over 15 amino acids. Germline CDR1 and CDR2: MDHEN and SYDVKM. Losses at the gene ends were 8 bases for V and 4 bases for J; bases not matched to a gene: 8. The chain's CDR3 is CASGHPGQGAETQYF. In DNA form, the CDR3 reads TGTGCCAGCGGACACCCGGGACAGGGGGCAGAGACCCAGTACTTC.

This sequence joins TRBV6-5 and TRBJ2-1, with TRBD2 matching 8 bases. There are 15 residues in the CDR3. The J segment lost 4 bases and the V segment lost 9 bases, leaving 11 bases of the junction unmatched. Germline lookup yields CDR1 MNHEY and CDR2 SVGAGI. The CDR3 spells CASGPIAGPYNEQFF. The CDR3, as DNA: TGTGCCAGTGGTCCTATAGCGGGACCTTACAATGAGCAGTTCTTC.

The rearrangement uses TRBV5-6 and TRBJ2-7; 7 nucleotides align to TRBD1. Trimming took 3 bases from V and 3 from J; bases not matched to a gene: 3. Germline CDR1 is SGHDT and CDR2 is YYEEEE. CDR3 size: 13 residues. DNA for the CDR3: TGTGCCAGCAGCTCTCGGGACAGCTACGAGCAGTACTTC. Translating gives CASSSRDSYEQYF.

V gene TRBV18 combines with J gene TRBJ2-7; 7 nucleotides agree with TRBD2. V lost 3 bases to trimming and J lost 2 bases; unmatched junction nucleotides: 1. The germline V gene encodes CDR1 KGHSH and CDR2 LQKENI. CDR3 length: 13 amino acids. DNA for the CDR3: TGTGCCAGCTCACCCGGGACTACCTACGAGCAGTACTTC. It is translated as CASSPGTTYEQYF.

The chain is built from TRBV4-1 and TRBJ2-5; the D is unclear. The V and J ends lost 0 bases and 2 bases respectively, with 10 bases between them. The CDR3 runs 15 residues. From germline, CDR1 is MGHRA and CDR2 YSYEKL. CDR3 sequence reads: CASSQDHSGQETQYF. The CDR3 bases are TGCGCCAGCAGCCAAGATCACTCAGGACAAGAGACCCAGTACTTC.

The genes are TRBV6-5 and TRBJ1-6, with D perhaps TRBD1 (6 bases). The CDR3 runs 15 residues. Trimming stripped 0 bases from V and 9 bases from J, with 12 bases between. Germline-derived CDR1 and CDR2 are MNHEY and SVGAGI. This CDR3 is CASSYSGGGFSPLHF. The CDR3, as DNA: TGTGCCAGCAGTTACTCGGGAGGGGGTTTTTCACCCCTCCACTTT.

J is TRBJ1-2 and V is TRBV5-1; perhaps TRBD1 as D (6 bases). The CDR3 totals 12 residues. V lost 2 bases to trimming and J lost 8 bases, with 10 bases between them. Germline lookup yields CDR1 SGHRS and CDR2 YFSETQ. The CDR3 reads CASSLNRDGYTF. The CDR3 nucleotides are TGCGCCAGCAGCTTAAACAGGGACGGCTACACCTTC.

CDR3 nucleotide sequence: TGCGCCAGCAGCCAAGATCTACAGGGAGAGCTGTTTTTT. This gives the protein CASSQDLQGELFF. This sequence joins TRBV4-1 and TRBJ2-2; tentative D call: TRBD1 (6 bases). The CDR3 contains 13 residues. Trimming pared 0 bases from V and 11 bases from J, leaving 10 bases between. The V gene's germline CDR1 is MGHRA and CDR2 YSYEKL.